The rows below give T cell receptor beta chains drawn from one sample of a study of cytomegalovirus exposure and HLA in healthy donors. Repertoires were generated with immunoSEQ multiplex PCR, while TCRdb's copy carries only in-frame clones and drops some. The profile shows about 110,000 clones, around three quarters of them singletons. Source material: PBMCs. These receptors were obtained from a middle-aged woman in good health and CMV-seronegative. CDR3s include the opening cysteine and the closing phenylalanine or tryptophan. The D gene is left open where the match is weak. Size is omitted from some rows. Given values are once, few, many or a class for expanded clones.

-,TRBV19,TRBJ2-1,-,CASRISGTYNEQFF,TGTGCCAGTAGAATCAGCGGCACCTACAATGAGCAGTTCTTC
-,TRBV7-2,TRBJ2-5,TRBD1,CASSLAHGTGQETQYF,TGTGCCAGCAGCTTAGCGCACGGGACAGGCCAAGAGACCCAGTACTTC
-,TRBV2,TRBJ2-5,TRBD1,CASRRQSRDRGYQETQYF,TGTGCCAGCAGAAGACAATCCCGGGACAGGGGGTACCAAGAGACCCAGTACTTC
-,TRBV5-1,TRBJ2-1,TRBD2,CASSLGGTRGEQFF,TGCGCCAGCAGCTTGGGGGGGACTAGAGGCGAGCAGTTCTTC
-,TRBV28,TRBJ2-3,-,CAGGTRGEGTDTQYF,TGTGCCGGGGGCACCCGGGGTGAGGGCACAGATACGCAGTATTTT
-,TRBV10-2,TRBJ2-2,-,CASNVSGVNTGELFF,TGCGCCAGCAATGTTTCCGGGGTGAACACCGGGGAGCTGTTTTTT
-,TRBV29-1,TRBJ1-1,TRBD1,CSAGTALNTEAFF,TGCAGCGCTGGGACAGCCCTGAACACTGAAGCTTTCTTT
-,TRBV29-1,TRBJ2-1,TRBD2,CSVDTSGNNEQFF,TGCAGCGTTGATACTAGCGGAAACAATGAGCAGTTCTTC
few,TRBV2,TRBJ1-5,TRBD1,CASSDGQASNQPQHF,TGTGCCAGCAGTGATGGACAGGCTAGCAATCAGCCCCAGCATTTT
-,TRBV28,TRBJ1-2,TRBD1,CASSQGQGVGYTF,TGTGCCAGCAGCCAGGGACAGGGCGTCGGCTACACCTTC
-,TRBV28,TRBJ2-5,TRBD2,CASRGGGQETQYF,TGTGCCAGCAGAGGCGGGGGCCAAGAGACCCAGTACTTC
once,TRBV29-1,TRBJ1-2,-,CSVETTRTNYGYTF,TGCAGCGTTGAAACGACAAGAACTAACTATGGCTACACCTTC
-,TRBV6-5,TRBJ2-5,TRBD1,CASSLGQGGGETQYF,TGTGCCAGCAGCTTGGGACAGGGGGGGGGAGAGACCCAGTACTTC
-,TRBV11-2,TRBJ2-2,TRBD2,CASSLAPGLAGELFF,TGTGCCAGCAGCTTAGCCCCGGGACTAGCCGGGGAGCTGTTTTTT
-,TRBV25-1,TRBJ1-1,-,CASSEFGGPEAFF,TGTGCCAGCAGTGAATTTGGGGGCCCCGAAGCTTTCTTT
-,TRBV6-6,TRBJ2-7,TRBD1,CASSFGQGGYEQYF,TGTGCCAGCAGTTTTGGACAGGGTGGCTACGAGCAGTACTTC